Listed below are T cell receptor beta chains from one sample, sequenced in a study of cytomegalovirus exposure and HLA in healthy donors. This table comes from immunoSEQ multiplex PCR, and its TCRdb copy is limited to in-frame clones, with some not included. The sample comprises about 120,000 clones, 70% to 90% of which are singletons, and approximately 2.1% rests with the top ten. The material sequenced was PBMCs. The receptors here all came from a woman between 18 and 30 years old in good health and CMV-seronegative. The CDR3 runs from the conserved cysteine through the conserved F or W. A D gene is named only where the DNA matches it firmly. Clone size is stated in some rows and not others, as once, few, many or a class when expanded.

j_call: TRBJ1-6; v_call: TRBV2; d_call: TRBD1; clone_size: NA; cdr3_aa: CASSGQGMNNSPLHF; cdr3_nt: TGTGCCAGCAGTGGACAGGGAATGAATAATTCACCCCTCCACTTT
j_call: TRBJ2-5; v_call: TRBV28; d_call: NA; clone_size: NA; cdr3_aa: CASSPPRQGFSETQYF; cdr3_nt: TGTGCCAGCAGTCCCCCCCGGCAGGGTTTTAGTGAGACCCAGTACTTC
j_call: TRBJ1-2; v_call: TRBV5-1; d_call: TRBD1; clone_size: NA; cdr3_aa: CASSPDRANYGYTF; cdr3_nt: TGCGCCAGCAGCCCGGACAGGGCTAACTATGGCTACACCTTC
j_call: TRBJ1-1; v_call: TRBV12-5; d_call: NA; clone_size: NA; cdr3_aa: CASGPSRLSSTEAFF; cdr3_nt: TGTGCTAGTGGTCCCTCGCGGTTAAGCTCCACTGAAGCTTTCTTT
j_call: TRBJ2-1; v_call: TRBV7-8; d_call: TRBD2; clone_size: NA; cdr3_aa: CASSNRASGYNEQFF; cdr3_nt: TGTGCCAGCAGCAATAGGGCTAGCGGGTACAATGAGCAGTTCTTC
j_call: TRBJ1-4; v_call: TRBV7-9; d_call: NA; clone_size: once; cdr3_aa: CASSLGAIREQGEKLFF; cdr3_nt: TGTGCCAGCAGCTTAGGAGCCATAAGAGAACAGGGCGAAAAACTGTTTTTT
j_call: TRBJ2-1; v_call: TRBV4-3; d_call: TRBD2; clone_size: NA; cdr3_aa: CASSQDGPSGSTHEQFF; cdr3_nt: TGCGCCAGCAGCCAAGATGGGCCTAGCGGGAGTACCCATGAGCAGTTCTTC
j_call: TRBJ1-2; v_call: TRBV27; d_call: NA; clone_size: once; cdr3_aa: CASSLGPRNFYGYTF; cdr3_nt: TGTGCCAGCAGTTTAGGGCCCAGGAATTTCTATGGCTACACCTTC
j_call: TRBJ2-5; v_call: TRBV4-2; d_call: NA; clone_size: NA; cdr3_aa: CASRELGQETQYF; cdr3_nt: TGTGCCAGCAGAGAGCTAGGCCAAGAGACCCAGTACTTC
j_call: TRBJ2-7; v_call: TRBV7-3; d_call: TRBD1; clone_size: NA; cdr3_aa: CASSLDRASTYEQYF; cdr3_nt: TGTGCCAGCAGCCTTGACAGGGCCTCGACCTACGAGCAGTACTTC
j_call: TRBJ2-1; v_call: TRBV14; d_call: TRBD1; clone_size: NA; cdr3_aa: CASSQDLYRGNEQFF; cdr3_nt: TGTGCCAGCAGCCAAGATCTGTACAGGGGCAATGAGCAGTTCTTC
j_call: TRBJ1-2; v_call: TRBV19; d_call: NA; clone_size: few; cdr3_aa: CASSLGTVINYGYTF; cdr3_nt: TGTGCCAGTAGTTTGGGCACGGTAATTAACTATGGCTACACCTTC
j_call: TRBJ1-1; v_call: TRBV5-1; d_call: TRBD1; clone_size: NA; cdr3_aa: CASSFGEGAIEAFF; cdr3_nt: TGCGCCAGCAGCTTTGGAGAGGGGGCGATTGAAGCTTTCTTT
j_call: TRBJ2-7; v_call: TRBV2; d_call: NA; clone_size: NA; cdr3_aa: CASSEAQGTREQYF; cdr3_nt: TGTGCCAGCAGTGAAGCCCAGGGTACTCGCGAGCAGTACTTC
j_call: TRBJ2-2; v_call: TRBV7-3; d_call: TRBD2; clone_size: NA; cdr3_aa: CASSRLAGVATGELFF; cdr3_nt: TGTGCCAGCAGTCGTTTAGCGGGAGTGGCGACCGGGGAGCTGTTTTTT
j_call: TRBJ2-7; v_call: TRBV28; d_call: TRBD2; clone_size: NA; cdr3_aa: CASSSPRTSGGYYEQYF; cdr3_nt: TGTGCCAGCAGTTCCCCCAGGACTAGCGGGGGATACTACGAGCAGTACTTC
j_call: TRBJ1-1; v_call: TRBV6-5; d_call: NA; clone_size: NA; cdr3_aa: CASKPRGVNTEAFF; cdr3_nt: TGTGCCAGCAAGCCTAGGGGCGTGAACACTGAAGCTTTCTTT
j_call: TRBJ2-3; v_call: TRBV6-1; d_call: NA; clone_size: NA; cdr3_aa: CASRDGGDTQYF; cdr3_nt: TGTGCCAGCAGAGACGGGGGAGATACGCAGTATTTT
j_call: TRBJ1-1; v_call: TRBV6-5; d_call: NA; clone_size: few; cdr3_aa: CASSSGARAFF; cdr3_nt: TGTGCCAGCAGTAGCGGTGCGCGGGCTTTCTTT
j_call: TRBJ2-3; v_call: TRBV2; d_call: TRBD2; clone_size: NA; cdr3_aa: CASSGGTSGRAMADTQYF; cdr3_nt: TGTGCCAGCAGTGGTGGGACTAGCGGGAGGGCCATGGCAGATACGCAGTATTTT
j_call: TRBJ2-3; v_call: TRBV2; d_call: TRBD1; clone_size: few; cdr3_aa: CASKKQGALTDTQYF; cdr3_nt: TGTGCCAGCAAGAAACAGGGGGCCCTCACAGATACGCAGTATTTT
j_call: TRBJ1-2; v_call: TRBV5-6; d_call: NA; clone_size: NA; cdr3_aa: CASTRRGSNYGYTF; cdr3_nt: TGTGCCAGCACCCGACGGGGATCTAACTATGGCTACACCTTC
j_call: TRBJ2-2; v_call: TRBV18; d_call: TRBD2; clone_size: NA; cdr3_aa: CASSHGAPSGGPTGELFF; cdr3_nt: TGTGCCAGCTCACATGGTGCGCCTAGCGGGGGGCCGACCGGGGAGCTGTTTTTT
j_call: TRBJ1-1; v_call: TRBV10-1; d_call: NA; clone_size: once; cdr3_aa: CASSGGGMNTEAFF; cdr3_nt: TGCGCCAGCAGTGGGGGAGGGATGAACACTGAAGCTTTCTTT
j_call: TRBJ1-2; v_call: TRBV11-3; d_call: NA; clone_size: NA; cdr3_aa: CASSSDTNYGYTF; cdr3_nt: TGTGCCAGCAGCTCCGACACCAACTATGGCTACACCTTC
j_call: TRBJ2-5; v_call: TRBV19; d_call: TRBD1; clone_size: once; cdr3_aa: CASSFGTGQEETQYF; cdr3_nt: TGTGCCAGTAGCTTTGGGACAGGGCAAGAAGAGACCCAGTACTTC
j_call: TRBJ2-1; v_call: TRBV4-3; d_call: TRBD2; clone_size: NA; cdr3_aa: CASSLGLAGVSDEQFF; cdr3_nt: TGCGCCAGCAGCCTGGGACTAGCGGGAGTCAGTGATGAGCAGTTCTTC
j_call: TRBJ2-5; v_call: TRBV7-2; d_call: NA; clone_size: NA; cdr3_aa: CASSLARETQYF; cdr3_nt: TGTGCCAGCAGCTTAGCGCGAGAGACCCAGTACTTC
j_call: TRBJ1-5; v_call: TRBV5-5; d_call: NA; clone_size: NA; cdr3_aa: CASSHDRESQPQHF; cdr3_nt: TGTGCCAGCAGCCATGACAGAGAATCTCAGCCCCAGCATTTT
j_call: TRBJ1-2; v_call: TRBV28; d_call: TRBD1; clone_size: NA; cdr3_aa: CASSRFPTTGGYGYTF; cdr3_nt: TGTGCCAGCAGCCGCTTCCCAACGACAGGGGGCTACGGCTACACCTTC
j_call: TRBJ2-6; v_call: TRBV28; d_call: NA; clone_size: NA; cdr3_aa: CASSVRSSGANVLTF; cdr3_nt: TGTGCCAGCAGCGTCAGAAGCTCTGGGGCCAACGTCCTGACTTTC
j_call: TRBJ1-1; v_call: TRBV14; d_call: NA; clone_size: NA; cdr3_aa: CASSQAGRNTEAFF; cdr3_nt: TGTGCCAGCAGCCAGGCGGGACGGAACACTGAAGCTTTCTTT
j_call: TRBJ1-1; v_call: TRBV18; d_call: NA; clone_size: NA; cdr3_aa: CASSPPQGTGEAFF; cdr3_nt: TGTGCCAGCTCACCACCGCAGGGTACGGGTGAAGCTTTCTTT
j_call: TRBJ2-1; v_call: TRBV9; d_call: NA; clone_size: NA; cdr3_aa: CASSVRVGAEQFF; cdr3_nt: TGTGCCAGCAGCGTAAGGGTTGGGGCGGAGCAGTTCTTC